This T cell receptor (beta chain) emerged from a study of blood T cell repertoires in COVID-19. Looking at the study overall: Researchers got acute and convalescent COVID-19 samples from the United States, Italy and Spain. Nucleic acid was either cDNA or gDNA, and it came from T cells, B-cell-depleted T cells, or PBMCs.

V was shortened by 6 bases and J by 3 bases, with 18 bases between the two germline ends. CDR3 length: 16 residues. The germline CDR1 and CDR2 sequences are MNHEY and SVGEGT. Authors' data handling: Nucleated cell counts were estimated from reference gene primer amplification. This table comes from immunoSEQ multiplex PCR, and its TCRdb copy is limited to in-frame clones, with some not included. D and trimming were read from the DNA, whereas the V and J calls and clone size are those reported in that table. Here the sample spans 90,000 to 120,000 clones, 75% to 85% being singletons. Sequences were obtained from peripheral blood. J is TRBJ2-1 and V is TRBV6-2 or TRBV6-3; tentatively, D is TRBD2 (6 bases). The source is a man between 60 and 75 years old with acute or convalescent COVID-19. CDR3 sequence: CASSHSGLNNYNEQFF. For the CDR3, the DNA is TGTGCCAGCAGCCATTCAGGACTAAACAACTACAATGAGCAGTTCTTC.